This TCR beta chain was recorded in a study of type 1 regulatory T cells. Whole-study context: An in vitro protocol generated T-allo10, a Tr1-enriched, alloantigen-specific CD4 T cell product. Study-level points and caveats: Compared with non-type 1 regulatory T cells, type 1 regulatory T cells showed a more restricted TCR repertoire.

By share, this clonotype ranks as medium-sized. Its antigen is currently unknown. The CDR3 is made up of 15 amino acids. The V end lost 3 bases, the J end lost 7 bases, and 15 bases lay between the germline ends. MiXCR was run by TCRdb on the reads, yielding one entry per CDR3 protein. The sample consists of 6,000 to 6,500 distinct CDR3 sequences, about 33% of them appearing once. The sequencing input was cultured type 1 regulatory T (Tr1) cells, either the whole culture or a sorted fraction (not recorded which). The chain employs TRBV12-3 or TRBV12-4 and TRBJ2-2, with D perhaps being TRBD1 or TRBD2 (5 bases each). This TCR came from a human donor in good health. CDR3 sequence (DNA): TGTGCCAGCAGTTTCGGGGCGCCCCCCTACGGGGAGCTGTTTTTT. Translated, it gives CASSFGAPPYGELFF.